This T cell receptor (beta chain) was profiled in a study of tumor-infiltrating lymphocytes in localized non-small cell lung cancer. Overall study: Several tumor histologies, both smoking statuses, and some post-neoadjuvant chemotherapy samples were included. Tumor tissue and non-adjacent uninvolved lung came from each patient.

The method was immunoSEQ multiplex PCR; TCRdb's version includes in-frame clones alone and lacks a portion of them. The profile shows roughly 8,000 clones, roughly 63% of them singletons. The CDR3 covers 15 residues. Germline V gene data show CDR1 as SGHRS and CDR2 as YFSETQ. Study findings and constraints: Compared with uninvolved lung, tumors showed higher T cell infiltration by TCRbeta sequencing.

Notes on this clone: The antigen remains unidentified.

The receptor was derived from a human donor with non-small cell lung cancer. Sample: uninvolved lung tissue not adjacent to the tumor. J is TRBJ2-5 and V is TRBV5-1; D is ambiguous. CDR3 DNA sequence: TGCGTGACAAGTGGTATGGGATCCATTGGGGAGACCCAGTACTTC. Its protein product is CVTSGMGSIGETQYF.